This TCR beta chain emerged from a study of control samples from healthy donors and cancer patients. The germline V gene encodes CDR1 LNHDA and CDR2 SQIVND (reference sequence). The CDR3 covers 16 residues. The V end lost 2 bases, the J end lost 2 bases, and 13 bases lay between the germline ends. TCRdb keeps only in-frame clones here, not all; method: immunoSEQ multiplex PCR. The sample includes 40,000 to 55,000 clones, roughly 87% seen only once; the top ten take 1.6%. The TCR was taken from a man aged 35 to 55 with colorectal cancer. Specimen: PBMCs. V usage is TRBV19 and J usage is TRBJ1-5; no firm D call. This chain's CDR3 is CASSIFGRKGNQPQHF. The CDR3 DNA reads as TGTGCCAGTAGTATATTTGGACGGAAGGGCAATCAGCCCCAGCATTTT.